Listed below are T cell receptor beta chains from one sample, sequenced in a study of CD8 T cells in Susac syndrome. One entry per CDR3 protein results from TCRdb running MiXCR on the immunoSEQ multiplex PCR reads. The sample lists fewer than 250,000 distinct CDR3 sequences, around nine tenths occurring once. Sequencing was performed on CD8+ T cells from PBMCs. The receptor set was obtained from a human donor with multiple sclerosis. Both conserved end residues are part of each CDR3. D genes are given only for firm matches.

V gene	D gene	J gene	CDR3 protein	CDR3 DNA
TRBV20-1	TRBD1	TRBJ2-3	CSAPEGTGAFTDTQYF	TGCAGTGCCCCGGAGGGGACAGGGGCCTTCACAGATACGCAGTATTTT
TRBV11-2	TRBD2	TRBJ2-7	CASSFPGLAGDEQYF	TGTGCCAGCAGCTTTCCGGGACTAGCGGGAGACGAGCAGTACTTC
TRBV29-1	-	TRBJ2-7	CSVEQGTAYEQYF	TGCAGCGTTGAACAGGGGACGGCCTACGAGCAGTACTTC
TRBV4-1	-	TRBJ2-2	CASSLAAPQGGELFF	TGCGCCAGCAGCCTAGCGGCCCCTCAAGGAGGGGAGCTGTTTTTT
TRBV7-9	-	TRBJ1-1	CASSSAGTNTEAFF	TGTGCCAGCAGCTCCGCCGGGACAAACACTGAAGCTTTCTTT
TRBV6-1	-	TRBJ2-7	CASRRGYEQYF	TGTGCCAGCCGAAGGGGTTACGAGCAGTACTTC
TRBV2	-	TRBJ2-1	CASSDRGEQFF	TGTGCCAGCAGTGACAGGGGTGAGCAGTTCTTC
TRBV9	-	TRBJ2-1	CASSVDPPGPYNEQFF	TGTGCCAGCAGCGTAGATCCACCCGGACCCTACAATGAGCAGTTCTTC
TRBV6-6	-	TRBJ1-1	CASRDSLNTEAFF	TGTGCCAGCAGGGACAGTTTGAACACTGAAGCTTTCTTT
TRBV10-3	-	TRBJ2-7	CAISDSDPYEQYF	TGTGCCATCAGTGATAGCGACCCCTACGAGCAGTACTTC
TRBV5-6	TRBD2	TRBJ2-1	CASSFLSGSDYNEQFF	TGTGCCAGCAGCTTTCTGAGCGGGAGTGACTACAATGAGCAGTTCTTC
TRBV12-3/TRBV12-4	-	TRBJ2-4	CASSASGGLAKNIQYF	TGTGCCAGCAGTGCCTCGGGGGGCCTGGCCAAAAACATTCAGTACTTC
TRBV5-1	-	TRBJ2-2	CASSADKDGSWGTGELFF	TGCGCCAGCAGCGCCGATAAGGATGGGAGCTGGGGCACCGGGGAGCTGTTTTTT
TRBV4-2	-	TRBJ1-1	CASSQENRITEAFF	TGTGCCAGCAGCCAAGAAAACAGAATCACTGAAGCTTTCTTT
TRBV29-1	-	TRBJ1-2	CSVEDLGEYYGYTF	TGCAGCGTTGAAGATCTCGGGGAATACTATGGCTACACCTTC